This T cell receptor beta chain was sequenced in a study of cytotoxic CD8 clonotypes in ibrutinib-treated CLL. Study-wide context: IGHV unmutated 17 to 18; relapsed/refractory some ten; treatment-naive under 16. Following treatment for a median approximately 12 months, range 6 to 36, response samples were then taken.

General observations from the study: Baseline-level clonality went beyond age-matched healthy donors and moved in step with circulating CD8+ T-cell counts.

The assay was immunoSEQ multiplex PCR, and TCRdb's table has in-frame clones only and misses some. The repertoire holds some 25,000 clones, with approximately 80% as singletons. Cryopreserved PBMCs provided around 2 micrograms of genomic DNA for the TCR beta libraries. Comments on this clone: The target antigen is unknown.

Germline V gene sequence: CDR1 SGHTS, CDR2 YDEGEE. The CDR3 loop spans 15 amino acids. V shed 1 base and J shed 2 bases, with 9 bases lying between them. This specimen was PBMCs, taken before ibrutinib treatment. This TCR was recovered from a human donor with chronic lymphocytic leukemia. The J gene is TRBJ2-2, the V gene TRBV5-8; no firm D call. The chain's CDR3 is CASSLWADNTGELFF. DNA of the CDR3: TGTGCCAGCAGCTTGTGGGCAGATAACACCGGGGAGCTGTTTTTT.